This passage covers 14 T cell receptor beta chains from one sample sequenced in a study of shared clonotypes between healthy human individuals (dated by TCRdb to 2020 to 2021). The library was built by means of the immunoSEQ multiplex PCR assay. TCRdb holds this immuneACCESS table with in-frame rearrangements only. Some clones are missing; in checked studies, unresolved V genes explain under half, and the rest has no known cause. This sample has around 2.1 million clones in its table, and under 97% of those were observed once. The ten most abundant clones make up around 0.13% of the sample. Material: naive CD4+ T cells sorted from blood. The sample's cell subset or site label, decoded: CD45RA+ positively selected. The receptors derive from a man between 18 and 35 years old in good health.

This chain uses TRBV4-2 with TRBJ1-1; D unclear. Germline assignment: CDR1 LGHNA and CDR2 YNFKEQ. CDR3 length equals 13 residues. The V end lost 0 bases, the J end lost 6 bases, and 8 bases lay between the germline ends. This CDR3 reads CASSQEITAEAFF. In DNA form, the CDR3 reads TGTGCCAGCAGCCAAGAAATCACAGCTGAAGCTTTCTTT.

The V call is TRBV6-5, the J call TRBJ1-1; D is undetermined. This CDR3 has 14 residues. V shed 1 base and J shed 4 bases, with 10 bases lying between them. Germline-derived CDR1 and CDR2 are MNHEY and SVGAGI. The CDR3 spells CASSYLHLGTEAFF. CDR3 nucleotides: TGTGCCAGCAGTTACTTACATCTGGGCACTGAAGCTTTCTTT.

This chain uses TRBV18 with TRBJ1-2; TRBD1 might be the D (6 bases). The CDR3 consists of 15 residues. Trimming cost V 2 bases and J 6 bases, with 16 bases left between them. Germline V gene sequence: CDR1 KGHSH, CDR2 LQKENI. The CDR3 DNA is TGTGCCAGCTCACCAGGCGTCGGGGGGCAGAATGGCTACACCTTC. This sequence encodes CASSPGVGGQNGYTF.

This sequence joins TRBV11-2 and TRBJ2-1; 7 bases align to TRBD2. Per the germline V gene, CDR1 is SGHAT and CDR2 is FQNNGV. The CDR3 has 17 residues. V lost 9 bases to trimming and J lost 3 bases; unmatched junction nucleotides: 17. The CDR3 sequence: CASGFSGSGIVYNEQFF. CDR3 in DNA: TGTGCCAGTGGATTTTCTGGAAGCGGGATAGTCTACAATGAGCAGTTCTTC.

This chain uses TRBV30 with TRBJ2-1; 7 bases line up with TRBD2. Germline V CDR1 and CDR2: GTSNPN, SVGIG (reference sequence). The CDR3 runs 13 residues. V dropped 7 bases and J dropped 2; count of bases not matched to a gene: 5. The CDR3 loop reads CASVAGTYNEQFF. The CDR3 DNA sequence: TGTGCCTCCGTAGCGGGTACCTACAATGAGCAGTTCTTC.

The chain has TRBV14 and TRBJ2-7; 11 nucleotides line up with TRBD2. Per germline, CDR1 SGHDN and CDR2 FVKESK. Germline trimming cut 4 bases from V and 8 bases from J; bases unmatched to any gene: 10. The CDR3 length is 15 residues. CDR3 DNA: TGTGCCAGCAGCCCTCCGGGACTAGCGGTCGCCCAGCAGTACTTC. Its protein is CASSPPGLAVAQQYF.

This chain joins TRBV7-9 and TRBJ2-7; D is tentatively TRBD1 or TRBD2 (5 bases each). The length of the CDR3 is 12 residues. The V and J ends lost 8 bases and 1 base respectively, with 9 bases between them. CDR1 and CDR2 from the germline V gene are SEHNR and FQNEAQ (reference sequence). The chain's CDR3 is CASSGPSYEQYF. The CDR3 DNA sequence: TGTGCCAGCTCGGGGCCTTCCTACGAGCAGTACTTC.

The CDR3 DNA sequence: TGCGCCAGCAGCTTGATCCCAGGGGGCAAGAACACTGAAGCTTTCTTT. Its translation is CASSLIPGGKNTEAFF. The chain employs TRBV5-1 and TRBJ1-1, with 8 positions matching TRBD1. The CDR3 covers 16 residues. Looked up from germline, CDR1 is SGHRS and CDR2 is YFSETQ. Trimming took 1 base from V and 1 from J; bases not matched to a gene: 6.

On this clone itself: Within the sample, other DNA sequences also encode this same CDR3. The chain employs TRBV30 and TRBJ2-7, with 9 bases matching TRBD2. V lost 3 bases and J lost 1; bases outside the gene matches: 4. The CDR3 is 14 amino acids. Germline CDR1 and CDR2: GTSNPN and SVGIG (reference sequence). CDR3 nucleotides: TGTGCCTGGAGCGCGGGGGGGTCGTCCTACGAGCAGTACTTC. Protein sequence: CAWSAGGSSYEQYF.

The chain combines TRBV30 with TRBJ2-3; 9 bases agree with TRBD1. Germline V gene lookup returns CDR1 GTSNPN and CDR2 SVGIG (reference sequence). The CDR3 runs to 14 residues. Trimming took 4 bases from V and 4 from J; bases not matched to a gene: 6. CDR3: CAWTRQGGSDTQYF. In DNA, the CDR3 is TGTGCCTGGACTAGACAGGGGGGCTCAGATACGCAGTATTTT.

This clone was counted once. V and J are TRBV4-3 and TRBJ1-5, with D maybe TRBD1 (6 bases). V lost 0 bases to trimming and J lost 2 bases, with 11 bases between them. Germline values: CDR1 LGHNA, CDR2 YSLEER. This CDR3 is built from 16 residues. The CDR3 DNA is TGCGCCAGCAGCCAAGATTTCGCAGGGGGCAATCAGCCCCAGCATTTT. Translated, it gives CASSQDFAGGNQPQHF.

Only one count was recorded for this clone. J is TRBJ2-7 and V is TRBV6-5, with D perhaps matching TRBD2 (6 bases). Trimming left V 8 bases short and J 0 bases short, with 11 bases between. The CDR3 is made up of 13 amino acids. From germline, CDR1 is MNHEY and CDR2 SVGAGI. CDR3 sequence reads: CASAWDFSYEQYF. The CDR3 DNA follows: TGTGCCAGCGCTTGGGACTTCTCCTACGAGCAGTACTTC.

The chain carries TRBV30 and TRBJ2-3; TRBD1 is a possible D gene (5 bases). CDR1 and CDR2 (germline): GTSNPN, SVGIG (reference sequence). CDR3 length: 15 residues. Trimming pared 0 bases from V and 3 bases from J, leaving 13 bases between. CDR3 bases: TGTGCCTGGAGTGTGGACAACGACGGAACAGATACGCAGTATTTT. Translating gives CAWSVDNDGTDTQYF.

The rearrangement joins TRBV7-2 to TRBJ1-3; 11 nucleotides match TRBD1. In germline, CDR1 is SGHTA, CDR2 FQGNSA. This CDR3 region has 17 residues. The V gene end was trimmed by 5 bases and the J gene end by 1 base; junction bases not matched to a gene: 7. This chain's CDR3 is CASSEAGTGGSGNTIYF. CDR3 nucleotides: TGTGCCAGCAGCGAAGCCGGGACAGGGGGGTCTGGAAACACCATATATTTT.